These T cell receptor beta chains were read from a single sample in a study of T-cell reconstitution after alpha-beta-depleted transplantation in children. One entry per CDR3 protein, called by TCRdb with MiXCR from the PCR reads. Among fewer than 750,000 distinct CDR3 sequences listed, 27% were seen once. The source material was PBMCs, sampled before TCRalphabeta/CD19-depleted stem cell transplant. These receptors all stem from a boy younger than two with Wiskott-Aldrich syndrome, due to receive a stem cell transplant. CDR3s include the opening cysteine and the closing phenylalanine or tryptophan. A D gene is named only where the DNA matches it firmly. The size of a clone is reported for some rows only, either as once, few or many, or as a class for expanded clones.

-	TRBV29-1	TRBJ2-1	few	CSVSGRREDAGNEQFF	TGCAGCGTTTCTGGACGTAGGGAAGACGCGGGGAATGAGCAGTTCTTC
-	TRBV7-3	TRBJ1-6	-	CASSLIPASPLHF	TGTGCCAGCAGCTTAATCCCGGCTTCACCCCTCCACTTT
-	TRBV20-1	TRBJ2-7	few	CSARDRPGLLYEQYF	TGCAGTGCTAGAGATAGACCGGGGCTACTCTACGAGCAGTACTTC
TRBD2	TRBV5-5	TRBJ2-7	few	CASSQTSGISYEQYF	TGTGCCAGCAGCCAGACTAGCGGGATTTCCTACGAGCAGTACTTC
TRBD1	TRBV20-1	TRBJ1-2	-	CSARFSGTGRGYTF	TGCAGTGCTAGGTTTTCCGGGACAGGGCGCGGCTACACCTTC
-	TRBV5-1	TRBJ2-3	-	CASSFDVSTDTQYF	TGCGCCAGCAGCTTCGACGTCTCCACAGATACGCAGTATTTT
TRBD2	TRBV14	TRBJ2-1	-	CASSPSRSGRGNEQFF	TGTGCCAGCAGCCCTTCACGGAGCGGGAGAGGGAATGAGCAGTTCTTC
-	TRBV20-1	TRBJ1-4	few	CSATRTGNEKLFF	TGCAGTGCTACAAGGACCGGGAATGAAAAACTGTTTTTT
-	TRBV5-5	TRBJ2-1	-	CASSLFLGSSYNEQFF	TGTGCCAGCAGCTTGTTTCTAGGGAGCTCCTACAATGAGCAGTTCTTC
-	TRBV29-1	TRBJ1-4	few	CSVEDLESSEKLFF	TGCAGCGTTGAAGATCTGGAAAGTAGTGAAAAACTGTTTTTT
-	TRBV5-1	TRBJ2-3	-	CASSFTGNPTDTQYF	TGCGCCAGCAGCTTTACAGGGAACCCCACAGATACGCAGTATTTT
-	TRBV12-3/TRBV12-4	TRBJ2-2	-	CASTAIVGELFF	TGTGCCAGCACCGCAATTGTCGGGGAGCTGTTTTTT
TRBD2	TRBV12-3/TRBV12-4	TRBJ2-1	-	CASSLISGSLYNEQFF	TGTGCCAGCAGTCTAATTAGCGGGAGCTTATACAATGAGCAGTTCTTC
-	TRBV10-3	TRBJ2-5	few	CAISEYQQETQYF	TGTGCCATCAGTGAATACCAACAAGAGACCCAGTACTTC
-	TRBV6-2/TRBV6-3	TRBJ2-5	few	CASSYGNYQETQYF	TGTGCCAGCAGTTACGGAAACTATCAAGAGACCCAGTACTTC
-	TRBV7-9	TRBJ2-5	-	CASSLAGNSYQETQYF	TGTGCCAGCAGCTTAGCAGGGAATTCTTACCAAGAGACCCAGTACTTC
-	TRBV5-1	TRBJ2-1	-	CASSFSVMIYNEQFF	TGCGCCAGCAGCTTCTCGGTGATGATTTACAATGAGCAGTTCTTC
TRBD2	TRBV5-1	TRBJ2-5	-	CASSGVTSGEETQYF	TGCGCCAGCAGCGGAGTGACTAGCGGAGAAGAGACCCAGTACTTC
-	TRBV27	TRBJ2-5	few	CASSSYPGVEETQYF	TGTGCCAGCAGTTCATACCCAGGGGTGGAAGAGACCCAGTACTTC
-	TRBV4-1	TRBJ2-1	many	CASSQDRGRNEQFF	TGCGCCAGCAGCCAAGACCGAGGGAGGAATGAGCAGTTCTTC
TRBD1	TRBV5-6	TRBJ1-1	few	CASRKDRLNTEAFF	TGTGCCAGCAGAAAGGACAGGTTGAACACTGAAGCTTTCTTT
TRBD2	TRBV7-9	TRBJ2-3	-	CASSLWVAGHTQYF	TGTGCCAGCAGCTTATGGGTAGCGGGGCATACGCAGTATTTT
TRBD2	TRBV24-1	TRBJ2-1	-	CATRGKTSGGKSYNEQFF	TGTGCCACCAGGGGAAAGACTAGCGGGGGGAAGTCCTACAATGAGCAGTTCTTC
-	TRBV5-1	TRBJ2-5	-	CASGTSPEETQYF	TGCGCCAGCGGGACTTCACCCGAAGAGACCCAGTACTTC
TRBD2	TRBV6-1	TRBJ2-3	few	CAGQLAGAVTDTQYF	TGTGCCGGACAACTAGCGGGAGCAGTCACAGATACGCAGTATTTT
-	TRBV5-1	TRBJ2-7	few	CASSLARPYTGGQYF	TGCGCCAGCAGCTTGGCCCGGCCATACACTGGCGGGCAGTACTTC
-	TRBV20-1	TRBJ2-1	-	CSASNSPGQFF	TGCAGTGCTAGTAACTCCCCAGGGCAGTTCTTC
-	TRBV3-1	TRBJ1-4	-	CASSLRDRRNEKLFF	TGTGCCAGCAGCCTTCGAGACCGAAGGAATGAAAAACTGTTTTTT
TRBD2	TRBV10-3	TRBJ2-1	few	CAISERGLAGNNEQFF	TGTGCCATCAGTGAGCGGGGACTAGCGGGTAACAATGAGCAGTTCTTC
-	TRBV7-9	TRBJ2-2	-	CASSQAGGRGTGELFF	TGTGCCAGCAGCCAAGCCGGGGGAAGGGGCACCGGGGAGCTGTTTTTT
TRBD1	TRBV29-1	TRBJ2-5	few	CSVAGTDQEKQYF	TGCAGCGTTGCAGGGACAGACCAAGAGAAACAGTACTTC
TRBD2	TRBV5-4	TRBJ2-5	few	CASSLVTSGRGSPRETQYF	TGTGCCAGCAGCTTGGTTACTAGCGGGAGGGGATCCCCTCGCGAGACCCAGTACTTC
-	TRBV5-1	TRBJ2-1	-	CASSPIASSSYNEQFF	TGCGCCAGCAGCCCGATAGCGTCGAGCTCCTACAATGAGCAGTTCTTC
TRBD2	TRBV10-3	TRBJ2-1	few	CAISGLAGGNEQFF	TGTGCCATCAGTGGGCTAGCGGGAGGCAATGAGCAGTTCTTC
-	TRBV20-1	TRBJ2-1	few	CSAQRGTSYNEQFF	TGCAGTGCTCAGCGTGGGACCTCCTACAATGAGCAGTTCTTC
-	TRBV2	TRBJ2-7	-	CASREENEQYF	TGTGCCAGCAGGGAAGAAAACGAGCAGTACTTC
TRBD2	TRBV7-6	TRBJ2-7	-	CASSFARSGAGAGYEQYF	TGTGCCAGCAGCTTTGCTAGGTCGGGAGCGGGAGCAGGCTACGAGCAGTACTTC
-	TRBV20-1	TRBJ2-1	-	CSAKPGNNEQFF	TGCAGTGCTAAGCCAGGGAACAATGAGCAGTTCTTC
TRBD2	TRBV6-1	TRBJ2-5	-	CASIRTSGQETQYF	TGTGCCAGCATCAGGACTAGCGGACAAGAGACCCAGTACTTC
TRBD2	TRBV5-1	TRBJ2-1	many	CASSFSGSSYNEQFF	TGCGCCAGCAGCTTTAGCGGGAGCTCCTACAATGAGCAGTTCTTC
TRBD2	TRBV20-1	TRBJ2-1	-	CSARVGGRTSYNEQFF	TGCAGTGCTAGAGTCGGCGGGAGGACCTCCTACAATGAGCAGTTCTTC
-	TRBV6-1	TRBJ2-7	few	CASSEAAGYEQYF	TGTGCCAGCAGTGAAGCGGCAGGGTACGAGCAGTACTTC
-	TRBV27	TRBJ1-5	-	CASSLYRGNQPQHF	TGTGCCAGCAGTTTATACCGGGGAAATCAGCCCCAGCATTTT
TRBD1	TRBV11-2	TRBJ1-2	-	CASSLDPRGRVSYGYTF	TGTGCCAGCAGCTTAGATCCCAGGGGGCGCGTCAGCTATGGCTACACCTTC
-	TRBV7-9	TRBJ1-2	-	CASPGQSSGYTF	TGTGCCAGCCCCGGACAGTCCTCGGGCTACACCTTC
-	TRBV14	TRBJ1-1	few	CASSQGQGYVNTEAFF	TGTGCCAGCAGCCAGGGGCAGGGGTATGTTAACACTGAAGCTTTCTTT
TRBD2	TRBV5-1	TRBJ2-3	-	CASSEVPAGADTQYF	TGCGCCAGCAGTGAAGTCCCAGCGGGAGCCGATACGCAGTATTTT
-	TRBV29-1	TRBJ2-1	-	CSVGGQKSSYNEQFF	TGCAGCGTTGGAGGACAGAAAAGCTCCTACAATGAGCAGTTCTTC
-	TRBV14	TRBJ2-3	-	CASSRPRTAGLEDTQYF	TGTGCCAGCAGCCGACCACGGACGGCGGGGTTGGAAGATACGCAGTATTTT
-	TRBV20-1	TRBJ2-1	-	CSANLRSGGGEQFF	TGCAGTGCCAACCTTCGGTCAGGGGGGGGTGAGCAGTTCTTC
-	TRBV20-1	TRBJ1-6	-	CSAKVATANSPLHF	TGCAGTGCAAAGGTGGCGACAGCTAATTCACCCCTCCACTTT
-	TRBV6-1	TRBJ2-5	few	CASSARAQETQYF	TGTGCCAGCAGTGCCCGGGCACAAGAGACCCAGTACTTC
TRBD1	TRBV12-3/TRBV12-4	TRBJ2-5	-	CASSRVETGGGETQYF	TGTGCCAGCAGTAGGGTTGAGACAGGGGGCGGGGAGACCCAGTACTTC
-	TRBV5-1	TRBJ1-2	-	CASRTDGFYGYTF	TGCGCCAGCAGAACGGACGGATTCTATGGCTACACCTTC